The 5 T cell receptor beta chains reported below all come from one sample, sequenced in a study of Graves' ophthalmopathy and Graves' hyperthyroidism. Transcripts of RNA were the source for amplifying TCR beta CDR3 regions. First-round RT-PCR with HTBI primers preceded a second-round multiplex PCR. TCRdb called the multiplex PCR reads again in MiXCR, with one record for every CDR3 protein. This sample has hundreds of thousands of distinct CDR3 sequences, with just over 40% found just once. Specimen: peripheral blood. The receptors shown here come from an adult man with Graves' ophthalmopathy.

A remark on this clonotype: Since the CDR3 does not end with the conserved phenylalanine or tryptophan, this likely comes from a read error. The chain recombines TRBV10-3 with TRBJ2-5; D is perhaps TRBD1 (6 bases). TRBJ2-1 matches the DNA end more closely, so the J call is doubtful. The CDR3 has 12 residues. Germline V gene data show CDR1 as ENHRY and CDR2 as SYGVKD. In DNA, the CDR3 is TGTGCCATCAGTGCTACAGGGAGTGAGCAGTTCCTC. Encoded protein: CAISATGSEQFL.

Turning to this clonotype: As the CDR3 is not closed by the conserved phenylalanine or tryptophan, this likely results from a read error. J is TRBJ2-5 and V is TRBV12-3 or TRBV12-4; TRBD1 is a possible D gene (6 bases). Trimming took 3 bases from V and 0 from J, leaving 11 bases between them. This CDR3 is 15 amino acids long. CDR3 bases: TGTGCCAGCAGTTTGGGGACACCGTACCAAGAGACCCAGTACTGC. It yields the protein CASSLGTPYQETQYC.

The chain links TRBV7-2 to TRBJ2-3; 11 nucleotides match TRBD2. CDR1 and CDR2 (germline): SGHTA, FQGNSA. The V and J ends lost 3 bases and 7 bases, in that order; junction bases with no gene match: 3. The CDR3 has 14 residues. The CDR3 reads CASSLSSGGNTQYF. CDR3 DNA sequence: TGTGCCAGCAGCTTGTCTAGCGGGGGGAATACGCAGTATTTT.

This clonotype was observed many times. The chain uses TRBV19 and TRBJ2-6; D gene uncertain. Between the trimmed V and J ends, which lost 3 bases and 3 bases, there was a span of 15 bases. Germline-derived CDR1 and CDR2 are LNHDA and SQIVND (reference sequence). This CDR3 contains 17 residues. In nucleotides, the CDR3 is TGTGCCAGTAGTATCCCCTCGGGCGTTGTTGGGGCCAACGTCCTGACTTTC. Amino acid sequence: CASSIPSGVVGANVLTF. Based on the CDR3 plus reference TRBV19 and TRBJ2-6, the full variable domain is DGGITQSPKYLFRKEGQNVTLSCEQNLNHDAMYWYRQDPGQGLRLIYYSQIVNDFQKGDIAEGYSVSREKKESFPLTVTSAQKNPTAFYLCASSIPSGVVGANVLTFGAGSRLTVL.

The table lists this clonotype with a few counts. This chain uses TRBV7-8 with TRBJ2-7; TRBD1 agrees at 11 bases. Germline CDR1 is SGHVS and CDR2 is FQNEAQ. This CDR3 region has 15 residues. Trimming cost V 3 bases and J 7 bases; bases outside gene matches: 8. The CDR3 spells CASSLRGQGGEEQYF. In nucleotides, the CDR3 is TGTGCCAGCAGCTTGCGGGGACAGGGGGGTGAGGAGCAGTACTTC.